Following are 21 T cell receptor beta chains from one sample sequenced in a study of early T cells in non-severe SARS-CoV-2 infection. TCRdb re-derived calls from the 5' RACE reads in MiXCR, one entry per CDR3 protein. The data show tens of thousands of distinct CDR3 sequences, about 10% seen once. The sequenced material came from whole blood. These receptors were collected from an adult who was a healthcare worker with PCR-confirmed SARS-CoV-2 infection or an uninfected control (not recorded which).

This clonotype has only a few counts. The rearrangement joins TRBV2 to TRBJ1-6; 7 bases align to TRBD1. The germline V gene encodes CDR1 SNHLY and CDR2 FYNNEI. This CDR3 has 15 amino acids. V shed 6 bases and J 7 bases; nucleotides not matched to a gene: 9. The CDR3 DNA sequence: TGTGCCAGCAGAGCCCACAGGGGAGGGAATTCACCCCTCCACTTT. Its protein is CASRAHRGGNSPLHF.

This clonotype came up many times. The rearrangement links TRBV27 to TRBJ1-4; 7 bases are shared with TRBD1. V was clipped by 5 bases and J by 6 bases; unmatched bases: 9. The CDR3 runs to 15 residues. Per the germline V gene, CDR1 is MNHEY and CDR2 is SMNVEV (reference sequence). For the CDR3, the DNA is TGTGCCAGCAGTAGATCGACAGGGAGGTATGAAAAACTGTTTTTT. Encoded protein: CASSRSTGRYEKLFF.

This clonotype was seen ten or more times. J is TRBJ2-2 and V is TRBV4-2; TRBD2 matches at 10 bases. The germline gives CDR1 LGHNA, CDR2 YNFKEQ. V was clipped by 4 bases and J by 5 bases; unmatched bases: 13. This CDR3 spans 18 amino acids. This CDR3 reads CASSPALAGVLRTGELFF. Written as DNA, the CDR3 is TGTGCCAGCAGCCCCGCTCTAGCGGGAGTATTGAGGACCGGGGAGCTGTTTTTT.

This clonotype was seen only a few times. The CDR3 protein is CASSQDGLAGSTDTQYF. CDR3 bases: TGCGCCAGCAGCCAAGATGGGCTAGCGGGGTCCACAGATACGCAGTATTTT. The J gene is TRBJ2-3, the V gene TRBV4-3, with TRBD2 matching 9 bases. Germline V gene lookup returns CDR1 LGHNA and CDR2 YSLEER. J was trimmed by 2 bases and V by 0 bases; bases with no gene match: 6. The CDR3 spans 17 residues.

This clonotype was detected only a few times. The rearrangement uses TRBV10-3 and TRBJ2-5; 8 positions agree with TRBD1. J gave up 2 bases and V 10 bases, and 3 bases lay outside the gene matches. CDR1 ENHRY and CDR2 SYGVKD come from the germline V gene. CDR3 length: 12 amino acids. As DNA, the CDR3 is TGTGCCACCGGACAGGGTCAAGAGACCCAGTACTTC. This sequence encodes CATGQGQETQYF.

The chain is built from TRBV6-2 or TRBV6-3 and TRBJ1-1; D unclear. The CDR3 runs to 11 residues. Germline V gene lookup returns CDR1 MNHEY and CDR2 SVGEGT. Trimming took off 5 bases at V and 3 bases at J, with 4 bases between the two ends. CDR3 bases: TGTGCCAGCAGTGGACACACTGAAGCTTTCTTT. Residues: CASSGHTEAFF.

This clonotype appeared many times. The rearrangement uses TRBV10-2 and TRBJ1-5; D unclear. The germline CDR1 and CDR2 sequences are WSHSY and SAAADI. Trimming left V 5 bases short and J 3 bases short, with 8 bases between. The CDR3 has 13 amino acids. DNA for the CDR3: TGCGCCAGCAGTTACATAGACAATCAGCCCCAGCATTTT. Translated: CASSYIDNQPQHF.

In its sample, this clonotype was seen many times. This chain links TRBV29-1 with TRBJ2-2; 7 bases fit TRBD1. V lost 4 bases to trimming and J lost 5 bases; unmatched junction nucleotides: 1. Germline V lookup: CDR1 SQVTM, CDR2 ANQGSEA. CDR3 size: 12 residues. CDR3 sequence reads: CSVGRGTGELFF. The CDR3 DNA reads as TGCAGCGTTGGCAGGGGGACCGGGGAGCTGTTTTTT.

In DNA, the CDR3 is TGCAGCGTTGAAAGCGGGCGGACCTCGCAAGAGACCCAGTACTTC. Protein: CSVESGRTSQETQYF. V is TRBV29-1 and J is TRBJ2-5; TRBD2 is a possible D gene (6 bases). Germline V gives CDR1 SQVTM, CDR2 ANQGSEA. CDR3 length: 15 residues. The V and J ends lost 2 bases and 2 bases respectively, with 15 bases between them.

This clonotype came up many times. J is TRBJ2-5 and V is TRBV11-2, with D unclear. The CDR3 extends over 14 amino acids. V was pared by 5 bases and J by 2 bases, with 12 bases between. The V gene's germline CDR1 is SGHAT and CDR2 FQNNGV. DNA of the CDR3: TGTGCCAGCAGCCTGGGCCTATATCAAGAGACCCAGTACTTC. Translated: CASSLGLYQETQYF. The full variable domain, rest sourced from reference TRBV11-2 and TRBJ2-5, is EAGVAQSPRYKIIEKRQSVAFWCNPISGHATLYWYQQILGQGPKLLIQFQNNGVVDDSQLPKDRFSAERLKGVDSTLKIQPAKLEDSAVYLCASSLGLYQETQYFGPGTRLLVL.

CDR3: CASSELDREWGEQFF. CDR3 DNA: TGTGCCAGCAGTGAATTGGACAGGGAGTGGGGTGAGCAGTTCTTC. The chain employs TRBV2 and TRBJ2-1; 8 bases agree with TRBD1. Germline CDR1 reads SNHLY; CDR2 reads FYNNEI. With 2 bases clipped from V and 9 bases from J, the junction kept 9 bases outside the gene matches. This CDR3 comprises 15 residues.

This clonotype was observed a handful of times. The rearrangement uses TRBV2 and TRBJ2-1, with TRBD1 matching 8 bases. Germline V gene data show CDR1 as SNHLY and CDR2 as FYNNEI. V trimming: 6 bases; J trimming: 0 bases; junction bases outside the gene matches: 10. CDR3 length: 17 residues. The CDR3 loop is CASRNIHRGFSYNEQFF. DNA of the CDR3: TGTGCCAGCAGGAACATCCACAGGGGGTTCTCCTACAATGAGCAGTTCTTC.

The table lists this clonotype with a few counts. V usage is TRBV4-3 and J usage is TRBJ2-6; D gene ambiguous. The V gene lost 1 base and the J gene lost 0 bases, with 7 bases spanning the gap. This CDR3 has 16 amino acids. The germline CDR1 and CDR2 sequences are LGHNA and YSLEER. CDR3 residues: CASSQALNSGANVLTF. In nucleotides, the CDR3 is TGCGCCAGCAGCCAAGCCCTTAACTCTGGGGCCAACGTCCTGACTTTC.

The chain couples TRBV4-1 to TRBJ2-2, with a weak D call TRBD2 (6 bases). Trimming took off 3 bases at V and 2 bases at J, with 16 bases between the two ends. The germline V gene has CDR1 MGHRA and CDR2 YSYEKL. This CDR3 region has 17 residues. The DNA for the CDR3 is TGCGCCAGCAGCCAGGATACACGGGGGTCAAACACCGGGGAGCTGTTTTTT. Encoded protein: CASSQDTRGSNTGELFF.

The chain joins TRBV5-6 to TRBJ2-7; 8 positions agree with TRBD1. This CDR3 is 16 amino acids long. The germline CDR1 and CDR2 sequences are SGHDT and YYEEEE. Trimming took 4 bases from V and 1 from J; bases not matched to a gene: 10. The CDR3, as DNA: TGTGCCAGCAGCCCGAGAGGGACAGGCCTTTCCTACGAGCAGTACTTC. The encoded protein is CASSPRGTGLSYEQYF.

As for this clonotype: This may be a read error, as it is one base from a much larger clone. The V call is TRBV7-9, the J call TRBJ2-3; D gene ambiguous. The germline V gene encodes CDR1 SEHNR and CDR2 FQNEAQ (reference sequence). CDR3 length: 14 amino acids. The CDR3 DNA is TGTGCCAGAAGCTTATGGAGAAGCACAGATACGCAGTATTTT. It codes for CARSLWRSTDTQYF. Filled out from reference TRBV7-9 and TRBJ2-3, the complete variable domain reads DTGVSQNPRHKITKRGQNVTFRCDPISEHNRLYWYRQTLGQGPEFLTYFQNEAQLEKSRLLSDRFSAERPKGSFSTLEIQRTEQGDSAMYLCARSLWRSTDTQYFGPGTRLTVL.

The chain uses TRBV20-1 and TRBJ1-4, with D perhaps TRBD1 (5 bases). This CDR3 spans 13 amino acids. Germline-derived CDR1 and CDR2 are DFQATT and SNEGSKA (reference sequence). Trimming stripped 3 bases from V and 7 bases from J, with 12 bases between. The CDR3 DNA is TGCAGTGCTAGGGAGGGACTAGGTGAAAAACTGTTTTTT. This encodes CSAREGLGEKLFF.

This clonotype was counted a few times. The chain employs TRBV9 and TRBJ2-2, with TRBD2 matching 15 bases. The CDR3 runs 19 residues. Germline CDR1 SGDLS, CDR2 YYNGEE. Losses at the gene ends were 4 bases for V and 5 bases for J; bases not matched to a gene: 12. CDR3 nucleotide sequence: TGTGCCAGCAGCCCCCGGACTAGCGGGGGGGCGTTCCGAACCGGGGAGCTGTTTTTT. As protein: CASSPRTSGGAFRTGELFF.

This clonotype was detected many times. This chain uses TRBV5-1 with TRBJ2-7, with D unclear. CDR1 and CDR2 from the germline V gene are SGHRS and YFSETQ. The CDR3 sequence is 13 residues long. Trimming pared 0 bases from V and 7 bases from J, leaving 11 bases between. CDR3 protein: CASSLGSSREQYF. CDR3 bases: TGCGCCAGCAGCTTGGGTAGCAGCCGTGAGCAGTACTTC.

This clonotype was recorded a few times. The chain recombines TRBV24-1 with TRBJ1-5; no firm D call. Between the trimmed V and J ends, which lost 3 bases and 7 bases, there was a span of 6 bases. The CDR3 is 12 residues long. The germline V gene has CDR1 KGHDR and CDR2 SFDVKD. The CDR3 spells CATSDVGQPQHF. In DNA form, the CDR3 reads TGTGCCACCAGTGATGTGGGGCAGCCCCAGCATTTT.

This clonotype was observed many times. The gene calls are TRBV3-1 and TRBJ2-3, with 12 bases lining up with TRBD2. This CDR3 region has 15 residues. Germline CDR1 reads LGHDT; CDR2 reads YNNKEL (reference sequence). After removal of 6 bases from V and 4 bases from J, the junction contained 5 bases not matched to a gene. The CDR3 region is CASSRLAGAPDTQYF. The CDR3 DNA reads TGTGCCAGCAGTCGACTAGCGGGAGCCCCAGATACGCAGTATTTT.